These 21 T cell receptor beta chains originate from one sample sequenced in a study of shared clonotypes between healthy human individuals. This table comes from immunoSEQ multiplex PCR, and its TCRdb copy is limited to in-frame clones, with some not included. The table has a few hundred thousand clones, 50% to 75% seen once. Sequencing was carried out using memory CD4+ T cells sorted from blood. Subset indicated: CD45RA-negative fraction. These receptors were taken from a man aged 25-45 years in good health.

This clone occurred a few times. The rearrangement uses TRBV6-6 and TRBJ1-2; D is ambiguous. There are 14 residues in the CDR3. Germline assignment: CDR1 MNHNY and CDR2 SVGAGI (reference sequence). The V gene lost 5 bases and the J gene lost 4 bases, with 14 bases spanning the gap. The chain's CDR3 is CASSALGGFYGYTF. In DNA, the CDR3 is TGTGCCAGCAGTGCCCTTGGAGGGTTCTATGGCTACACCTTC.

J is TRBJ2-7 and V is TRBV9, with D possibly being TRBD2 (6 bases). CDR3 length: 16 amino acids. V gave up 0 bases and J gave up 7 bases, with 20 bases separating them. Germline V gene data show CDR1 as SGDLS and CDR2 as YYNGEE. CDR3 protein: CASSVGAGTGGREQYF. CDR3 nucleotide sequence: TGTGCCAGCAGCGTAGGGGCCGGGACCGGGGGAAGGGAGCAGTACTTC. The full variable domain, completed using reference TRBV9 and TRBJ2-7, is DSGVTQTPKHLITATGQRVTLRCSPRSGDLSVYWYQQSLDQGLQFLIQYYNGEERAKGNILERFSAQQFPDLHSELNLSSLELGDSALYFCASSVGAGTGGREQYFGPGTRLTVT.

The chain is built from TRBV30 and TRBJ1-3; TRBD1 is a possible D gene (5 bases). CDR1 is GTSNPN and CDR2 is SVGIG in the germline V gene (reference sequence). Trimming shortened V by 0 bases and J by 4 bases, and 13 bases separated the two germline ends. The CDR3 loop spans 15 amino acids. The chain's CDR3 is CAWSVPTGVGNTIYF. Here the CDR3 DNA reads TGTGCCTGGAGTGTACCCACAGGAGTCGGAAACACCATATATTTT.

This clone was found a few times. The V call is TRBV28, the J call TRBJ1-5; TRBD1 is a possible D gene (5 bases). V dropped 2 bases and J dropped 1 base, with 9 bases sitting between them. The CDR3 spans 15 residues. Germline loops: CDR1 MDHEN, CDR2 SYDVKM. CDR3 in amino acids: CASSLQGVSNQPQHF. The DNA for the CDR3 is TGTGCCAGCAGTTTACAGGGAGTGAGCAATCAGCCCCAGCATTTT.

This chain uses TRBV15 with TRBJ2-1, with 7 nucleotides matching TRBD1. After removal of 0 bases from V and 7 bases from J, the junction contained 12 bases not matched to a gene. The germline V gene encodes CDR1 LNHNV and CDR2 YYDKDF (reference sequence). The CDR3 is made up of 17 amino acids. The CDR3 DNA reads as TGTGCCACCAGCAGAGATCCGCCAAGGGGGCGTGGTAATGAGCAGTTCTTC. It translates to CATSRDPPRGRGNEQFF. Drawing the rest from reference TRBV15 and TRBJ2-1, the complete variable domain is DAMVIQNPRYQVTQFGKPVTLSCSQTLNHNVMYWYQQKSSQAPKLLFHYYDKDFNNEADTPDNFQSRRPNTSFCFLDIRSPGLGDTAMYLCATSRDPPRGRGNEQFFGPGTRLTVL.

The V call is TRBV29-1, the J call TRBJ1-2, with D possibly matching TRBD1 (5 bases). The CDR3 loop spans 12 amino acids. V shed 2 bases and J shed 4 bases, with 8 bases lying between them. Germline CDR1 and CDR2: SQVTM and ANQGSEA. The CDR3 DNA reads TGCAGCGTTGAACAGGGAAGCTATGGCTACACCTTC. This translates into CSVEQGSYGYTF.

J is TRBJ2-2 and V is TRBV6-5, with D possibly matching TRBD2 (6 bases). Trimming stripped 2 bases from V and 4 bases from J, with 8 bases between. Germline CDR1 MNHEY, CDR2 SVGAGI. The CDR3 is made up of 14 amino acids. The CDR3 DNA is TGTGCCAGCAGTTACGGGGGAGGCACCGGGGAGCTGTTTTTT. It yields the protein CASSYGGGTGELFF.

This chain uses TRBV5-4 with TRBJ2-5; the D is unclear. The V gene lost 2 bases and the J gene lost 5 bases, with 10 bases spanning the gap. The CDR3 loop spans 13 amino acids. Germline V lookup: CDR1 SGHNT, CDR2 YYREEE (reference sequence). Here the CDR3 DNA reads TGTGCCAGCAGCTTTCCACCCGGCGAGACCCAGTACTTC. Translation gives CASSFPPGETQYF.

V usage is TRBV27 and J usage is TRBJ2-2; no definite D call. Trimming removed 0 bases at V and 5 bases at J, with 7 bases between. This CDR3 is built from 14 residues. Germline assignment: CDR1 MNHEY and CDR2 SMNVEV (reference sequence). CDR3 region: CASSLSGWTGELFF. DNA for the CDR3: TGTGCCAGCAGTTTATCGGGATGGACCGGGGAGCTGTTTTTT.

This chain connects TRBV6-5 to TRBJ1-4, with D maybe TRBD1 (5 bases). There are 12 residues in the CDR3. Germline assignment: CDR1 MNHEY and CDR2 SVGAGI. V was cut by 6 bases and J by 6 bases, with 8 bases left in between. Here the CDR3 reads CASRQGYEKLFF. The CDR3 DNA is TGTGCCAGCAGGCAGGGATATGAAAAACTGTTTTTT.

V gene TRBV6-1 combines with J gene TRBJ2-5, with D possibly TRBD2 on 6 matching bases. The germline gives CDR1 MNHNS, CDR2 SASEGT. CDR3 length: 15 amino acids. V gave up 6 bases and J gave up 5 bases, with 19 bases separating them. The CDR3 region is CASRKWVGTQETQYF. DNA for the CDR3: TGTGCCAGCAGGAAGTGGGTGGGGACTCAGGAGACCCAGTACTTC.

This clone appeared a few times. The chain links TRBV7-6 to TRBJ2-5; 10 bases map to TRBD2. V lost 1 base, J lost 5 bases, and 7 bases stayed unmatched. The CDR3 is 16 residues long. CDR1 is SGHVS, CDR2 FNYEAQ, per germline. The CDR3: CASSLVPSGSPETQYF. The DNA of the CDR3 is TGTGCCAGCAGCTTAGTCCCTAGCGGGAGTCCCGAGACCCAGTACTTC.

The chain uses TRBV5-1 and TRBJ2-3, with 9 nucleotides matching TRBD1. V gave up 1 base and J gave up 0 bases; unmatched junction bases: 9. CDR3 size: 18 residues. Germline CDR1 reads SGHRS; CDR2 reads YFSETQ. The CDR3 coding sequence is TGCGCCAGCAGCTTGCAACCGGGACAGGGACTTAGCACAGATACGCAGTATTTT. Its translation is CASSLQPGQGLSTDTQYF.

This chain joins TRBV5-1 and TRBJ2-1; TRBD1 agrees at 12 bases. The V gene end was trimmed by 7 bases and the J gene end by 4 bases; junction bases not matched to a gene: 9. CDR3 length: 16 amino acids. Germline V gives CDR1 SGHRS, CDR2 YFSETQ. CDR3 nucleotides: TGCGCCAGCGGGACAGGGGGCGTTATAGGATACAATGAGCAGTTCTTC. This translates into CASGTGGVIGYNEQFF. The full variable domain, completed using reference TRBV5-1 and TRBJ2-1, is KAGVTQTPRYLIKTRGQQVTLSCSPISGHRSVSWYQQTPGQGLQFLFEYFSETQRNKGNFPGRFSGRQFSNSRSEMNVSTLELGDSALYLCASGTGGVIGYNEQFFGPGTRLTVL.

This clone was found once. The chain carries TRBV6-5 and TRBJ1-1; the match to TRBD1 covers 9 bases. The V segment lost 5 bases and the J segment 11 bases; nucleotides outside the gene matches: 3. Germline V gene lookup returns CDR1 MNHEY and CDR2 SVGAGI. This CDR3 comprises 11 residues. CDR3 nucleotides: TGTGCCAGCAGTGGGACAGGGAGGGCTTTCTTT. Its protein is CASSGTGRAFF.

This chain connects TRBV29-1 to TRBJ2-1; tentatively, D is TRBD2 (5 bases). The V and J ends lost 4 bases and 9 bases respectively, with 10 bases between them. Germline-derived CDR1 and CDR2 are SQVTM and ANQGSEA. CDR3 size: 11 residues. CDR3 sequence (DNA): TGCAGCGTTGCGGTGGGAGCTGAGCAGTTCTTC. It yields the protein CSVAVGAEQFF.

This clone was seen only once. The chain links TRBV18 to TRBJ2-7; no clear D gene. The CDR3 has 14 amino acids. The germline gives CDR1 KGHSH, CDR2 LQKENI. Deletions cut 3 bases from V and 2 bases from J, with 11 bases between. The CDR3: CASSPNRPPYEQYF. The CDR3 region has the DNA TGTGCCAGCTCACCGAACAGACCCCCCTACGAGCAGTACTTC. Variable domain in full (rest from reference TRBV18 and TRBJ2-7): NAGVMQNPRHLVRRRGQEARLRCSPMKGHSHVYWYRQLPEEGLKFMVYLQKENIIDESGMPKERFSAEFPKEGPSILRIQQVVRGDSAAYFCASSPNRPPYEQYFGPGTRLTVT.

The V gene is TRBV7-3, the J gene TRBJ2-2; possibly TRBD2 for D (5 bases). The germline V gene encodes CDR1 SGHTA and CDR2 FQGTGA. Deletions cut 0 bases from V and 5 bases from J, with 10 bases between. The CDR3 contains 15 residues. The CDR3 spells CASSLTSPGTGELFF. CDR3 DNA sequence: TGTGCCAGCAGCTTAACGTCTCCGGGAACCGGGGAGCTGTTTTTT. Filled out from reference TRBV7-3 and TRBJ2-2, the complete variable domain reads GAGVSQTPSNKVTEKGKYVELRCDPISGHTALYWYRQSLGQGPEFLIYFQGTGAADDSGLPNDRFFAVRPEGSVSTLKIQRTERGDSAVYLCASSLTSPGTGELFFGEGSRLTVL.

The chain combines TRBV2 with TRBJ2-2, with TRBD1 matching 8 bases. This CDR3 region has 14 residues. The J segment lost 6 bases and the V segment lost 6 bases, leaving 6 bases of the junction unmatched. CDR1 is SNHLY and CDR2 is FYNNEI in the germline V gene. CDR3 in amino acids: CASSRRTGPGELFF. CDR3 sequence (DNA): TGTGCCAGCAGCCGAAGGACAGGGCCCGGGGAGCTGTTTTTT.

The chain recombines TRBV7-6 with TRBJ2-5, with D maybe TRBD2 (5 bases). CDR3 length: 14 residues. Germline CDR1 and CDR2: SGHVS and FNYEAQ. Trimming removed 1 base from V and 0 bases from J, with 6 bases in between. This CDR3 is CASSLGTHQETQYF. The CDR3 coding sequence is TGTGCCAGCAGCTTAGGGACTCACCAAGAGACCCAGTACTTC. Together with reference TRBV7-6 and TRBJ2-5, the CDR3 gives the full variable domain: GAGVSQSPRYKVTKRGQDVALRCDPISGHVSLYWYRQALGQGPEFLTYFNYEAQQDKSGLPNDRFSAERPEGSISTLTIQRTEQRDSAMYRCASSLGTHQETQYFGPGTRLLVL.

The J gene is TRBJ2-3, the V gene TRBV5-1; weak D call: TRBD2 (6 bases). CDR1 and CDR2 from the germline V gene are SGHRS and YFSETQ. This CDR3 is 13 amino acids long. Trimming pared 4 bases from V and 2 bases from J, leaving 8 bases between. CDR3 bases: TGCGCCAGCAGCATGGACTACACAGATACGCAGTATTTT. The encoded protein is CASSMDYTDTQYF.